This T cell receptor (beta chain) emerged from a study of PD-L1 blockade in urothelial cancer. The germline V gene encodes CDR1 MNHEY and CDR2 SVGAGI. The CDR3 is made up of 16 amino acids. Trimming removed 0 bases from V and 7 bases from J; junction bases left unmatched: 8. Only in-frame clones appear in the TCRdb table, and some are missing; sequencing was by immunoSEQ multiplex PCR. This table holds 85,000 to 95,000 clones, approximately 88% found once. The time point denotes: pretreatment peripheral blood. Sequenced material: PBMCs, taken around atezolizumab (anti-PD-L1) treatment. The clonotype originates from a woman aged 80 or over with urothelial cancer. The rearrangement links TRBV6-5 to TRBJ1-4, with 7 bases lining up with TRBD1. The CDR3: CASSYSWQGVTEKLFF. CDR3 coding DNA: TGTGCCAGCAGTTACTCGTGGCAGGGGGTTACTGAAAAACTGTTTTTT.